The rows below give T cell receptor beta chains drawn from one sample of a study of T cell repertoires in cytomegalovirus infection. These receptors have no identified antigens. TCRdb re-called the reads with MiXCR, one entry per CDR3 protein. The sample has about a million distinct CDR3 sequences; approximately 31% are singletons. This sample comprised cultured CD8+ T cells from PBMCs, obtained from culture after CMV antigen stimulation. The receptors were gathered from a human donor in good health (CMV status not recorded). Some clones in this sample may be carry-over from other donors' samples. Each CDR3 is given with its conserved first and last residue. D genes are given only for firm matches. Clone sizes are given selectively: once, few, many, or a class where the clone is expanded.

-	-	TRBV28	TRBJ1-5	TGTGCCAGCAGCTCACAGGGAGGCCAGCCCCAGCATTTT	CASSSQGGQPQHF
-	TRBD1	TRBV6-1	TRBJ2-2	TGTGCCAGCAGTGAACTGGACAGGGTGAACACCGGGGAGCTGTTTTTT	CASSELDRVNTGELFF
-	TRBD2	TRBV4-3	TRBJ2-1	TGCGCCAGCAGCCAAGTCCAAATAGCGGGGTACAATGAGCAGTTCTTC	CASSQVQIAGYNEQFF
-	-	TRBV7-7	TRBJ2-1	TGTGCTAGCAGCTTAGCATTAGGAGGCCGGAGGGGCTACAATGAGCAGTTCTTC	CASSLALGGRRGYNEQFF
many	-	TRBV7-2	TRBJ1-4	TGTGCCAGCAGCCCCTCGCTAAAGAATGAAAAACTGTTTTTT	CASSPSLKNEKLFF
-	-	TRBV4-1	TRBJ1-2	TGCGCCAGCAGCCAACTGGATGGGGGCTACACCTTC	CASSQLDGGYTF
few	TRBD1	TRBV6-1	TRBJ1-2	TGTGCCAGCAGTGAAGCGCCGGGACAGATATATGGCTACACCTTC	CASSEAPGQIYGYTF
many	-	TRBV7-9	TRBJ2-3	TGTGCCAGCAGCCGAGAAGGACGTACAGATACGCAGTATTTT	CASSREGRTDTQYF
-	-	TRBV7-6	TRBJ2-7	TGTGCCAGCAGCTCGGGGAAGGGTACCTACGAGCAGTACTTC	CASSSGKGTYEQYF
few	-	TRBV4-1	TRBJ1-1	TGCGCCAGCAGCCAAGATGGCCAAGGGACCGGGAGTGAAGCTTTCTTT	CASSQDGQGTGSEAFF
-	-	TRBV19	TRBJ1-1	TGTGCCAGTAGAATTAACAGGGCTGAAGCTTTCTTT	CASRINRAEAFF
many	-	TRBV5-4	TRBJ1-1	TGTGCCAGCAGCTTGTATACGGGGAACACTGAAGCTTTCTTT	CASSLYTGNTEAFF
many	-	TRBV6-2/TRBV6-3	TRBJ1-5	TGTGCCAGCAGTTATACCGGAAATAGCAATCAGCCCCAGCATTTT	CASSYTGNSNQPQHF
-	-	TRBV20-1	TRBJ1-6	TGCAGTGCTAGAGATAGACAGGTCAATTCACCCCTCCACTTT	CSARDRQVNSPLHF
-	-	TRBV10-3	TRBJ1-2	TGTGCCATCAGTGAGTCGGCAGGTTCTAACTATGGCTACACCTTC	CAISESAGSNYGYTF
-	TRBD2	TRBV10-3	TRBJ2-7	TGTGCCATCAGTGGCAGGCTAGCGGGGGGCTACGAGCAGTACTTC	CAISGRLAGGYEQYF